This paragraph covers one TCR beta chain sequence. Methods used by the authors: Nucleated cell counts were estimated from reference gene primer amplification. TCRdb's table, derived via immunoSEQ multiplex PCR, lists solely in-frame clones and lacks some. V and J calls and clone size are copied from that table; D and trimming were computed from the DNA. The sample lists 200,000 to 250,000 clones, almost 85% occurring once. The data stem from a study of blood T cell repertoires in COVID-19. Study as a whole: Both acute and convalescent COVID-19 samples were obtained from the United States, Italy and Spain. Sources were T cells, B-cell-depleted T cells, or PBMCs; the material itself was cDNA or gDNA.

V gave up 4 bases and J gave up 1 base, with 11 bases separating them. Per the germline V gene, CDR1 is GTSNPN and CDR2 is SVGIG (reference sequence). The CDR3 has 14 amino acids. The sequencing input was peripheral blood. This receptor was obtained from a woman of 80 years or more with acute or convalescent COVID-19. V is TRBV30 and J is TRBJ1-3; D is possibly TRBD1 (5 bases). Here the CDR3 DNA reads TGTGCCTGGACGGAGGGGTTTTCTGGAAACACCATATATTTT. Protein product: CAWTEGFSGNTIYF.